The clone carrying this T cell receptor (beta chain) was recorded only once. The antigen remains unidentified. These data come from a study of PD-1 blockade in classical Hodgkin lymphoma. General study results and limits: After ASCT, patients who started nivolumab under 1 year later were excluded. Newly diagnosed patients and complete responders had comparable diversity at baseline. With CD4+ cells, TCR diversity rose significantly by C4D1, but not with CD8+ cells.

Assay used: immunoSEQ multiplex PCR; TCRdb lists only in-frame clones, some missing. The repertoire has about 94,000 clones, roughly 91% of them found once; the top ten carry 2%. Indicated time point: cycle 4 day 1 (C4D1), after 6 weeks of nivolumab. Brentuximab vedotin exposure varied, and every patient relapsed after autologous stem cell transplantation. This CDR3 region has 14 residues. The V gene end was trimmed by 6 bases and the J gene end by 4 bases; junction bases not matched to a gene: 5. Germline V gives CDR1 SNHLY, CDR2 FYNNEI. The sample consisted of peripheral blood mononuclear cells (PBMCs), taken before the fourth cycle of nivolumab. The sequence came from a human donor with classical Hodgkin lymphoma. The chain carries TRBV2 and TRBJ1-4; 7 nucleotides line up with TRBD1. CDR3 coding DNA: TGTGCCAGCAGCCCCGGGACAGTTAATGAAAAACTGTTTTTT. Translating it yields CASSPGTVNEKLFF. Combining the CDR3 with reference TRBV2 and TRBJ1-4 gives the whole variable domain EPEVTQTPSHQVTQMGQEVILRCVPISNHLYFYWYRQILGQKVEFLVSFYNNEISEKSEIFDDQFSVERPDGSNFTLKIRSTKLEDSAMYFCASSPGTVNEKLFFGSGTQLSVL.